The 30 T cell receptor beta chains listed next were all sequenced from one sample in a study of OX40 agonist ivuxolimab in advanced cancers. Sequenced by immunoSEQ multiplex PCR; TCRdb stores in-frame clones only, minus some. This table holds tens of thousands of clones, roughly 84% found once. The sample consisted of CD4+ or CD8+ T cells sorted from blood, taken in a trial of the OX40 agonist ivuxolimab. These TCRs come from an adult with an advanced solid tumor such as melanoma, head and neck, liver or kidney cancer.

The chain links TRBV10-2 to TRBJ1-1; 8 bases line up with TRBD1. The CDR3 totals 18 residues. V lost 6 bases and J lost 4; bases outside the gene matches: 19. The germline V gene encodes CDR1 WSHSY and CDR2 SAAADI. In DNA form, the CDR3 reads TGCGCCAGCAGGGCCCTACCCGGGACAGGTAGGGCAGGCACTGAAGCTTTCTTT. This sequence encodes CASRALPGTGRAGTEAFF.

This chain uses TRBV19 with TRBJ1-4; D may be TRBD1 (5 bases). Germline CDR1 LNHDA, CDR2 SQIVND (reference sequence). Deletions cut 5 bases from V and 3 bases from J, with 19 bases between. This CDR3 contains 17 residues. The CDR3, as DNA: TGTGCCAGTAGTTACGCGGCAGGGTGGCGGGCTAATGAAAAACTGTTTTTT. This gives the protein CASSYAAGWRANEKLFF.

The J gene is TRBJ1-5, the V gene TRBV6-1; D is ambiguous. In germline, CDR1 is MNHNS, CDR2 SASEGT. CDR3 size: 12 residues. V was cut by 4 bases and J by 8 bases, with 9 bases left in between. CDR3 loop: CASSVSGKPQHF. CDR3 coding DNA: TGTGCCAGCAGTGTCAGTGGTAAGCCCCAGCATTTT.

V usage is TRBV9 and J usage is TRBJ2-2; a possible D gene is TRBD1 (6 bases). CDR1 is SGDLS and CDR2 is YYNGEE in the germline V gene. The CDR3 contains 15 residues. The V and J ends lost 1 base and 3 bases respectively, with 10 bases between them. CDR3 sequence (DNA): TGTGCCAGCAGCGTACAGGGGTCGGACACCGGGGAGCTGTTTTTT. It encodes CASSVQGSDTGELFF.

The V and J genes are TRBV5-6 and TRBJ1-2; the D gene is possibly TRBD1 (5 bases). Germline CDR1 and CDR2: SGHDT and YYEEEE. Trimming took off 4 bases at V and 7 bases at J, with 11 bases between the two ends. There are 12 residues in the CDR3. DNA of the CDR3: TGTGCCAGCAGCCCGGGACTTGGTGGCTACACCTTC. This encodes CASSPGLGGYTF.

The rearrangement uses TRBV27 and TRBJ1-2, with 8 bases identical to TRBD1. The germline V gene has CDR1 MNHEY and CDR2 SMNVEV (reference sequence). V lost 2 bases and J lost 8; bases outside the gene matches: 4. The CDR3 sequence is 13 residues long. The CDR3 spells CASSLRQGHGYTF. The CDR3 nucleotides are TGTGCCAGCAGTTTAAGACAGGGGCACGGCTACACCTTC.

This clone has a handful of counts. The rearrangement links TRBV2 to TRBJ2-6; a possible D gene is TRBD1 (5 bases). This CDR3 is built from 17 residues. Trimming took 5 bases from V and 0 from J, leaving 14 bases between them. Germline V gene sequence: CDR1 SNHLY, CDR2 FYNNEI. The CDR3 reads CASSKTARSSGANVLTF. In nucleotides, the CDR3 is TGTGCCAGCAGTAAGACAGCCCGGTCCTCTGGGGCCAACGTCCTGACTTTC.

V is TRBV2 and J is TRBJ2-7, with 7 bases fitting TRBD1. This CDR3 has 14 amino acids. The V and J ends lost 4 bases and 1 base, in that order; junction bases with no gene match: 4. Looked up from germline, CDR1 is SNHLY and CDR2 is FYNNEI. Here the CDR3 reads CASSGDRSSYEQYF. The CDR3 DNA is TGTGCCAGCAGTGGGGACAGATCTTCCTACGAGCAGTACTTC.

The chain combines TRBV18 with TRBJ2-3; TRBD1 matches 9 bases. Germline CDR1 reads KGHSH; CDR2 reads LQKENI. This CDR3 comprises 15 residues. Unmatched junction bases numbered 5, after V lost 3 bases and J lost 4 bases. The CDR3 nucleotides are TGTGCCAGCTCACCCCGGACAGGGGCATCAGATACGCAGTATTTT. This gives the protein CASSPRTGASDTQYF.

This rearrangement joins TRBV7-6 to TRBJ1-2; weak D call: TRBD1 (5 bases). This CDR3 spans 13 amino acids. The V end was cut by 5 bases, the J end by 3 bases, with 10 bases between. Germline values: CDR1 SGHVS, CDR2 FNYEAQ. This CDR3 is CASSEFRDYGYTF. The CDR3 DNA sequence: TGTGCCAGCAGCGAATTCAGGGACTATGGCTACACCTTC.

The chain uses TRBV19 and TRBJ1-3, with D possibly matching TRBD1 (6 bases). In germline, CDR1 is LNHDA, CDR2 SQIVND (reference sequence). This CDR3 region has 16 residues. V lost 6 bases and J lost 2, with 17 bases in between. The CDR3 spells CASRSTVNRAGNTIYF. CDR3 nucleotide sequence: TGTGCCAGTAGGAGTACTGTGAACAGGGCTGGAAACACCATATATTTT. Together with reference TRBV19 and TRBJ1-3, the CDR3 gives the full variable domain: DGGITQSPKYLFRKEGQNVTLSCEQNLNHDAMYWYRQDPGQGLRLIYYSQIVNDFQKGDIAEGYSVSREKKESFPLTVTSAQKNPTAFYLCASRSTVNRAGNTIYFGEGSWLTVV.

The chain combines TRBV9 with TRBJ1-1, with 7 bases fitting TRBD1. V dropped 4 bases and J dropped 1; count of bases not matched to a gene: 4. The germline V gene encodes CDR1 SGDLS and CDR2 YYNGEE. The CDR3 contains 14 residues. In DNA form, the CDR3 reads TGTGCCAGCAGCCCCACAGGGGAGAACACTGAAGCTTTCTTT. The encoded protein is CASSPTGENTEAFF. The full variable domain, with the rest looked up from reference TRBV9 and TRBJ1-1, is DSGVTQTPKHLITATGQRVTLRCSPRSGDLSVYWYQQSLDQGLQFLIQYYNGEERAKGNILERFSAQQFPDLHSELNLSSLELGDSALYFCASSPTGENTEAFFGQGTRLTVV.

This clone has only one observation. This sequence joins TRBV7-9 and TRBJ1-2; the D is unclear. V was cut by 2 bases and J by 6 bases, with 7 bases left in between. The CDR3 is 12 amino acids. Germline loops: CDR1 SEHNR, CDR2 FQNEAQ (reference sequence). Here the CDR3 reads CASSLTAHGYTF. CDR3 nucleotides: TGTGCCAGCAGCTTAACAGCGCATGGCTACACCTTC.

The chain combines TRBV19 with TRBJ1-4, with 7 bases fitting TRBD1. The germline CDR1 and CDR2 sequences are LNHDA and SQIVND (reference sequence). The CDR3 has 14 residues. V gave up 3 bases and J gave up 5 bases; unmatched junction bases: 3. Written as DNA, the CDR3 is TGTGCCAGTAGTATTTCGGACAGGAATGAAAAACTGTTTTTT. It is translated as CASSISDRNEKLFF. Full variable domain (rest looked up from reference TRBV19 and TRBJ1-4): DGGITQSPKYLFRKEGQNVTLSCEQNLNHDAMYWYRQDPGQGLRLIYYSQIVNDFQKGDIAEGYSVSREKKESFPLTVTSAQKNPTAFYLCASSISDRNEKLFFGSGTQLSVL.

The gene calls are TRBV10-1 and TRBJ2-2; 7 bases match TRBD1. The V gene end was trimmed by 7 bases and the J gene end by 2 bases; junction bases not matched to a gene: 7. Per the germline V gene, CDR1 is WNHNN and CDR2 is SYGVQD (reference sequence). The CDR3 runs to 15 residues. CDR3 DNA: TGCGCCAGCAACCGGGACAGACTAAACACCGGGGAGCTGTTTTTT. The encoded protein is CASNRDRLNTGELFF.

The gene calls are TRBV19 and TRBJ2-5; 13 bases match TRBD2. There are 17 residues in the CDR3. V shed 0 bases, J shed 5 bases, and the junction held 6 bases outside the gene matches. Germline CDR1 and CDR2: LNHDA and SQIVND (reference sequence). This CDR3 reads CASSIDTTSGGTETQYF. DNA for the CDR3: TGTGCCAGTAGTATAGACACGACTAGCGGGGGGACGGAGACCCAGTACTTC. Together with reference TRBV19 and TRBJ2-5, the CDR3 gives the full variable domain: DGGITQSPKYLFRKEGQNVTLSCEQNLNHDAMYWYRQDPGQGLRLIYYSQIVNDFQKGDIAEGYSVSREKKESFPLTVTSAQKNPTAFYLCASSIDTTSGGTETQYFGPGTRLLVL.

The chain employs TRBV5-6 and TRBJ2-2; no firm D call. There are 16 residues in the CDR3. CDR1 and CDR2 from the germline V gene are SGHDT and YYEEEE. Trimming took 0 bases from V and 3 from J, leaving 12 bases between them. CDR3 sequence reads: CASSLGRRSYTGELFF. For the CDR3, the DNA is TGTGCCAGCAGCTTGGGACGCAGGTCCTACACCGGGGAGCTGTTTTTT.

V usage is TRBV7-3 and J usage is TRBJ2-7, with D hard to call. CDR1 and CDR2 from the germline V gene are SGHTA and FQGTGA. V shed 2 bases and J shed 3 bases, with 8 bases lying between them. This CDR3 is 13 amino acids long. CDR3 sequence: CASSLSADYEQYF. In DNA form, the CDR3 reads TGTGCCAGCAGCTTATCGGCAGACTACGAGCAGTACTTC.

The genes are TRBV13 and TRBJ2-7, with TRBD2 matching 8 bases. The trim removed 1 base at V and 4 bases at J, leaving 3 bases unmatched. The CDR3 contains 14 residues. Per the germline V gene, CDR1 is PRHDT and CDR2 is FYEKMQ (reference sequence). The DNA of the CDR3 is TGTGCCAGCAGCTTAGCGGGGGGGAGTTACGAGCAGTACTTC. Its protein is CASSLAGGSYEQYF.

This chain uses TRBV6-6 with TRBJ2-3, with D perhaps matching TRBD2 (6 bases). CDR3 size: 14 residues. CDR1 MNHNY and CDR2 SVGAGI come from the germline V gene (reference sequence). V was clipped by 8 bases and J by 0 bases, with 12 bases between them. The CDR3 DNA sequence: TGTGCCAGCGCCTCTCGGGGGAGCACAGATACGCAGTATTTT. Translated: CASASRGSTDTQYF.

The chain has TRBV11-2 and TRBJ1-1, with D maybe TRBD1 (5 bases). The germline V and J ends were trimmed by 1 base and 0 bases, with 12 bases remaining between them. Germline CDR1 SGHAT, CDR2 FQNNGV. This CDR3 contains 16 residues. This chain's CDR3 is CASSLGWTSMNTEAFF. CDR3 sequence (DNA): TGTGCCAGCAGCTTAGGATGGACAAGCATGAACACTGAAGCTTTCTTT.

This clone was seen just once. The J gene is TRBJ2-5, the V gene TRBV7-8; 14 nucleotides match TRBD2. Germline values: CDR1 SGHVS, CDR2 FQNEAQ. The CDR3 consists of 17 residues. After removal of 0 bases from V and 4 bases from J, the junction contained 4 bases not matched to a gene. CDR3 protein: CASSLAGGLAGGETQYF. CDR3 nucleotide sequence: TGTGCCAGCAGCTTAGCGGGAGGACTAGCGGGGGGAGAGACCCAGTACTTC. The full variable domain, with the rest looked up from reference TRBV7-8 and TRBJ2-5, is GAGVSQSPRYKVAKRGQDVALRCDPISGHVSLFWYQQALGQGPEFLTYFQNEAQLDKSGLPSDRFFAERPEGSVSTLKIQRTQQEDSAVYLCASSLAGGLAGGETQYFGPGTRLLVL.

This clone came up a few times. This chain links TRBV11-2 with TRBJ2-5; D is possibly TRBD1 (5 bases). This CDR3 comprises 14 residues. Deletions cut 3 bases from V and 5 bases from J, with 13 bases between. In germline, CDR1 is SGHAT, CDR2 FQNNGV. CDR3 sequence reads: CASSFTQGSETQYF. Here the CDR3 DNA reads TGTGCCAGCAGCTTCACCCAGGGAAGCGAGACCCAGTACTTC. Full variable domain (remainder filled in from reference TRBV11-2 and TRBJ2-5): EAGVAQSPRYKIIEKRQSVAFWCNPISGHATLYWYQQILGQGPKLLIQFQNNGVVDDSQLPKDRFSAERLKGVDSTLKIQPAKLEDSAVYLCASSFTQGSETQYFGPGTRLLVL.

The V and J genes are TRBV30 and TRBJ1-3; D not resolved. Germline V CDR1 and CDR2: GTSNPN, SVGIG (reference sequence). The CDR3 loop spans 13 amino acids. The V gene lost 1 base and the J gene lost 4 bases, with 8 bases spanning the gap. CDR3 loop: CAWSGGTGNTIYF. CDR3 nucleotides: TGTGCCTGGAGTGGGGGTACGGGAAACACCATATATTTT. Complete variable domain (other parts from reference TRBV30 and TRBJ1-3): SQTIHQWPATLVQPVGSPLSLECTVEGTSNPNLYWYRQAAGRGLQLLFYSVGIGQISSEVPQNLSASRPQDRQFILSSKKLLLSDSGFYLCAWSGGTGNTIYFGEGSWLTVV.

The chain employs TRBV7-2 and TRBJ2-3; TRBD2 aligns across 11 bases. The CDR3 sequence is 14 residues long. Germline CDR1 is SGHTA and CDR2 is FQGNSA. The J segment lost 4 bases and the V segment lost 9 bases, leaving 6 bases of the junction unmatched. CDR3 residues: CASISGGASDTQYF. CDR3 nucleotides: TGTGCCAGTATTAGCGGGGGGGCATCAGATACGCAGTATTTT.

This clone was seen only a few times. The junction departs from germline at one end; a sequencing error may be responsible. This chain uses TRBV19 with TRBJ2-3; D remains ambiguous. Germline loops: CDR1 LNHDA, CDR2 SQIVND (reference sequence). The CDR3 is 14 amino acids. In DNA, the CDR3 is TGTGCCAGTAGAATAGGTGGGGGCACAGATACGCAGTATTTT. Residues: CASRIGGGTDTQYF.

The rearrangement joins TRBV5-1 to TRBJ2-1, with D perhaps TRBD2 (6 bases). Per germline, CDR1 SGHRS and CDR2 YFSETQ. This CDR3 has 19 amino acids. Trimming removed 0 bases at V and 4 bases at J, with 23 bases between. In DNA, the CDR3 is TGCGCCAGCAGCTTGGAGACTCGGGGCAGCCGGAGCGGGTACAATGAGCAGTTCTTC. It encodes CASSLETRGSRSGYNEQFF.

The chain recombines TRBV4-2 with TRBJ2-7, with D uncertain. The CDR3 runs 12 residues. The V end lost 0 bases, the J end lost 6 bases, and 6 bases lay between the germline ends. Germline V CDR1 and CDR2: LGHNA, YNFKEQ. CDR3 residues: CASSQDLGEQYF. The CDR3 nucleotides are TGTGCCAGCAGCCAAGATCTCGGCGAGCAGTACTTC.

This clone was observed a handful of times. This chain connects TRBV18 to TRBJ1-2, with D hard to call. The CDR3 extends over 11 amino acids. Per germline, CDR1 KGHSH and CDR2 LQKENI. V lost 2 bases to trimming and J lost 3 bases, with 1 base between them. Here the CDR3 reads CASSPDYGYTF. CDR3 coding DNA: TGTGCCAGCTCACCAGACTATGGCTACACCTTC.

CDR3 nucleotides: TGTGCCAGTAGTATCGTAACAGGGGCGGGGAAAAACATTCAGTACTTC. It specifies CASSIVTGAGKNIQYF. V is TRBV19 and J is TRBJ2-4; D may be TRBD1 (7 bases). CDR1 is LNHDA and CDR2 is SQIVND in the germline V gene (reference sequence). The CDR3 totals 16 residues. V lost 3 bases to trimming and J lost 4 bases, with 16 bases between them.